These T cell receptor beta chains were read from a single sample in a study of beta chain features in type 1 diabetes. Only in-frame clones appear in the TCRdb table, and some are missing; sequencing was by immunoSEQ multiplex PCR. This sample yields about 160,000 clones, of which 6.5% to 10% are seen a single time; over 0.5% belongs to the top ten. The sample consisted of central memory CD4+ T cells from blood. The receptors come from a young woman with type 1 diabetes. The CDR3 runs from the conserved cysteine through the conserved F or W. A D gene is named only where the DNA matches it firmly. Size is omitted from some rows. Given values are once, few, many or a class for expanded clones.

clone_size,v_call,d_call,j_call,cdr3_nt,cdr3_aa
few,TRBV30,TRBD1,TRBJ1-5,TGTGCCTGGAGTGTACCAGGGGGTGCGGAGCCCCAGCATTTT,CAWSVPGGAEPQHF
-,TRBV19,TRBD1,TRBJ1-1,TGTGCCAGTAGTGTGGACAGGACAAACACTGAAGCTTTCTTT,CASSVDRTNTEAFF
few,TRBV4-2,-,TRBJ2-2,TGTGCCAGCATTGGGGGGGCGAGGACCGGGGAGCTGTTTTTT,CASIGGARTGELFF
-,TRBV15,TRBD1,TRBJ2-7,TGTGCCACCAGCGGGACAGGGTGGGACGAGCAGTACTTC,CATSGTGWDEQYF
few,TRBV4-3,TRBD1,TRBJ2-7,TGCGCCAGCAGCCAGGGGGGATCGGGACAGGCCTACGAGCAGTACTTC,CASSQGGSGQAYEQYF
few,TRBV5-4,-,TRBJ2-2,TGTGCCAGCCGCACGGGGATCGGGAACACCGGGGAGCTGTTTTTT,CASRTGIGNTGELFF
few,TRBV7-8,-,TRBJ1-6,TGTGCCAGCAGACCAGGAAATAATTCACCCCTCCACTTT,CASRPGNNSPLHF
-,TRBV28,TRBD1,TRBJ2-7,TGTGCCAGCAGCCCCCTCGACAGGGACTCCTACGAGCAGTACTTC,CASSPLDRDSYEQYF
-,TRBV11-2,TRBD1,TRBJ2-1,TGTGCCAGCAGCTTAGGGGGACAGGGGGCAGGCTACAATGAGCAGTTCTTC,CASSLGGQGAGYNEQFF
-,TRBV18,-,TRBJ2-5,TGTGCCAGCTCACCCAAGTTGGGGGGAGAGACCCAGTACTTC,CASSPKLGGETQYF
-,TRBV7-2,TRBD2,TRBJ2-5,TGTGCCAGCAGCTTAGTACTAGCGGGGAAAGAGACCCAGTACTTC,CASSLVLAGKETQYF
-,TRBV29-1,TRBD1,TRBJ1-1,TGCAGCGCCCCCAGACAGGGCACTGAAGCTTTCTTT,CSAPRQGTEAFF
-,TRBV15,TRBD1,TRBJ2-7,TGTGCCACCAGCGCGACAGGGGGCCCCTACGAGCAGTACTTC,CATSATGGPYEQYF
many,TRBV9,TRBD1,TRBJ1-3,TGTGCCAGCAGCGCTAGACAGGGTCGAACAGACACCATATATTTT,CASSARQGRTDTIYF
few,TRBV5-1,-,TRBJ2-3,TGCGCCAGCAGCTTCGAGGGTACAGATACGCAGTATTTT,CASSFEGTDTQYF
-,TRBV18,TRBD1,TRBJ1-3,TGTGCCAGCTCCCCCGGGACAGACTCTGGAAACACCATATATTTT,CASSPGTDSGNTIYF
many,TRBV28,-,TRBJ2-5,TGTGCCAGCAGGCCGGGACAAAAGGAGACCCAGTACTTC,CASRPGQKETQYF
few,TRBV4-1,-,TRBJ1-2,TGCGCCAGCAGCCAAGTAGTGAGGGCGGGGTATGGTGGCTACACCTTC,CASSQVVRAGYGGYTF